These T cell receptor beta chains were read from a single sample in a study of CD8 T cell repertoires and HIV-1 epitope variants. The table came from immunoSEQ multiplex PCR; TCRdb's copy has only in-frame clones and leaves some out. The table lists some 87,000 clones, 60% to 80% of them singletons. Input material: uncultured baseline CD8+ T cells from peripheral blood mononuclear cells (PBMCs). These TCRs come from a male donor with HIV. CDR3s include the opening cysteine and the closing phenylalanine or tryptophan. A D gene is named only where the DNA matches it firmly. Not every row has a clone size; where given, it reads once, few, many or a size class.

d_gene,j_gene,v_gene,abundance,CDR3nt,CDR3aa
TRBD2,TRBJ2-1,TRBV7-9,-,TGTGCCAGCAGCCGAACTAGCGGTGAGCAGTTCTTC,CASSRTSGEQFF
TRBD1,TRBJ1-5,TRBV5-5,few,TGTGCCAGCAGCAGCTTGAGGACAGGTCGGGATCAGCCCCAGCATTTT,CASSSLRTGRDQPQHF
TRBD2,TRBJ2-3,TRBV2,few,TGTGCCAGCAGTGAAGCGGGACTAGCGGGGGGGCGGACAGATACGCAGTATTTT,CASSEAGLAGGRTDTQYF
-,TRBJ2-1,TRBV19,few,TGTGCCAGTAGTAGCTGGCGGGACTCCTACAATGAGCAGTTCTTC,CASSSWRDSYNEQFF
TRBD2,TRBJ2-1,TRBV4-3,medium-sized,TGCGCCAGCAGCCAAGCCCAGCCCGGGGGGGCTACCTACAATGAGCAGTTCTTC,CASSQAQPGGATYNEQFF
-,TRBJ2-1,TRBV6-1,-,TGTGCCAGCAGTGATGTCGGCAGCCACTGGCAGTTCTTC,CASSDVGSHWQFF
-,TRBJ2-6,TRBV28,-,TGTGCCAGCAGTTTATGGGCATCTGGGTTCGGGCAGGGCGGACCTGGGGCCAACGTCCTGACTTTC,CASSLWASGFGQGGPGANVLTF
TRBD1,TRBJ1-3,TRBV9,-,TGTGCCAGCACCCCGGACAGGCCCTCTGGAAACACCATATATTTT,CASTPDRPSGNTIYF
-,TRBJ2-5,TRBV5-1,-,TGCGCCAGCAGCCGCGGGACAGAGGGAGAGACCCAGTACTTC,CASSRGTEGETQYF
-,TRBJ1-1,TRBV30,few,TGTGCCTGGAGTGGACCGGGGGACACTGAAGCTTTCTTT,CAWSGPGDTEAFF
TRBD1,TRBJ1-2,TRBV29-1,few,TGCAGCGTTGTTGGCAGGGGGCAGGGTGGCTACACCTTC,CSVVGRGQGGYTF
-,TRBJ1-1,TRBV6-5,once,TGTGCCAGCAGTTGGGGGGGCCGTGGGGCTTTCTTT,CASSWGGRGAFF
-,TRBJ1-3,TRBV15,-,TGTGCCACCAGCAGAGTCCTCGCAGGCCGCTCTGGAAACACCATATATTTT,CATSRVLAGRSGNTIYF
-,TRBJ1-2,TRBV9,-,TGTGCCAGCAGCTTCAGGGAAAGGGGTGGCTACACCTTC,CASSFRERGGYTF
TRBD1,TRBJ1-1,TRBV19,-,TGTGCCAGTACCCAAAGGGCCAGAGGACAGGTTGGAACTGAAGCTTTCTTT,CASTQRARGQVGTEAFF
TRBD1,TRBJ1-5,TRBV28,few,TGTGCCAGCAGACGGACAGGGGGCCGGCAGCCCCAGCATTTT,CASRRTGGRQPQHF
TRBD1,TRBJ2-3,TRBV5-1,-,TGCGCCAGCAGCACAGGGACAGGGGAGCCAGATACGCAGTATTTT,CASSTGTGEPDTQYF
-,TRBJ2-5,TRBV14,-,TGTGCCAGCAGCCAAGCGAGGACACTACAAGAGACCCAGTACTTC,CASSQARTLQETQYF
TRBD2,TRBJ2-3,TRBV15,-,TGTGCCACCAGCAGAGGGGGAGGGACTGTGGGCCGCACAGATACGCAGTATTTT,CATSRGGGTVGRTDTQYF
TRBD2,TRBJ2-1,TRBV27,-,TGTGCCAGCGCCTGGGGAGCTAGCGGGAGTGAGCAGTTCTTC,CASAWGASGSEQFF
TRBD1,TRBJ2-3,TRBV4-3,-,TGCGCCAGCAGGCAAACCGGGACAGGGGACGGAGATACGCAGTATTTT,CASRQTGTGDGDTQYF
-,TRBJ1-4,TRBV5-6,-,TGTGCCAGCAGCTTTGGTTCGGCGAGAGAAAAACTGTTTTTT,CASSFGSAREKLFF
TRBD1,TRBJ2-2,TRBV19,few,TGTGCCAGTAGAACAGAGCAGGGGGCCGGCGGGGAGCTGTTTTTT,CASRTEQGAGGELFF
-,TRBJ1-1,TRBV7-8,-,TGTGCCAGCAGCGTTAGACGGCTGAACACTGAAGCTTTCTTT,CASSVRRLNTEAFF
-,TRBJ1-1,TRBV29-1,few,TGCAGCGTCGCCTGGGAGGGGAACACTGAAGCTTTCTTT,CSVAWEGNTEAFF
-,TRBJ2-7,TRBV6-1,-,TGTGCCAGCAGTGAATCATCAATGTTAGGGGCCTACGAGCAGTACTTC,CASSESSMLGAYEQYF
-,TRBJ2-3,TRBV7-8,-,TGTGCCAGCAGCTTAGCATCGGTAGCCGGAGCAGATACGCAGTATTTT,CASSLASVAGADTQYF
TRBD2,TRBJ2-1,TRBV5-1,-,TGCGCCAGCAGCTACTCTCGGACTAGCGGGAGGCCAAACTACAATGAGCAGTTCTTC,CASSYSRTSGRPNYNEQFF
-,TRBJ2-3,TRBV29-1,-,TGCAGCGTTCAGAGAGGGTTTACAGATACGCAGTATTTT,CSVQRGFTDTQYF
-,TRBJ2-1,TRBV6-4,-,TGTGCCAGCAGTGACTCGGGAAATGAGCAGTTCTTC,CASSDSGNEQFF
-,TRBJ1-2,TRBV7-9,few,TGTGCCAGCAGCATCCCGGGATACTATGGCTACACCTTC,CASSIPGYYGYTF
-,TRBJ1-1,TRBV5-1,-,TGCGCCAGCAGCTTGGATGGGTTGAACACTGAAGCTTTCTTT,CASSLDGLNTEAFF
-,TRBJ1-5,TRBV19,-,TGTGCCAGTAGTATCCTTGGCCAGAGCAATCAGCCCCAGCATTTT,CASSILGQSNQPQHF
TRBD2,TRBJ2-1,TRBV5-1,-,TGCGCCAGCAGCTTGACTAGCGGGTGGAGCTCCTACAATGAGCAGTTCTTC,CASSLTSGWSSYNEQFF
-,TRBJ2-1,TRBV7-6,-,TGTGCCAGCAGCTCCCAATACCAGGATGAGCAGTTCTTC,CASSSQYQDEQFF
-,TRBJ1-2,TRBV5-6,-,TGTGCCAGCAGCTTGATAGGGGGAAACTATGGCTACACCTTC,CASSLIGGNYGYTF
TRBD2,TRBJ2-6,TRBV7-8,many,TGTGCCAGCAGCTCCCCGGGACTAGACTTCTCTGGGGCCAACGTCCTGACTTTC,CASSSPGLDFSGANVLTF
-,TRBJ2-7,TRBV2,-,TGTGCCAGCAGGGATTGGGACGGTTACGAGCAGTACTTC,CASRDWDGYEQYF
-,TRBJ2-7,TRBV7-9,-,TGTGCCAGCAGCTTACCCCCGAAACTAGTACCCTCTCCATCCTACGAGCAGTACTTC,CASSLPPKLVPSPSYEQYF
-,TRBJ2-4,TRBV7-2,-,TGTGCCAGCAGCTTAGTACCCGTGGGCAACATTCAGTACTTC,CASSLVPVGNIQYF
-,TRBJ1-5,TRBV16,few,TGTGCCAGCAGCTCTTCGACTGGGAATCAGCCCCAGCATTTT,CASSSSTGNQPQHF
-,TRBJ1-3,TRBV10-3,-,TGTGCCATCAGTGCGGAGGGGGGCGGGAGCTCTGGAAACACCATATATTTT,CAISAEGGGSSGNTIYF
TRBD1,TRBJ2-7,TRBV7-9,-,TGTGCCAGCGGCTTGACAGGGAGTTCCTACGAGCAGTACTTC,CASGLTGSSYEQYF
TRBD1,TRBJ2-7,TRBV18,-,TGTGCCAGCTCACTTAGGACAGGGGGCGTAAACTACGAGCAGTACTTC,CASSLRTGGVNYEQYF
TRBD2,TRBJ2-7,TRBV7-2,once,TGTGCCAGCAGCCGTTCTTCTAGCGGGATCTCCGAGCAGTACTTC,CASSRSSSGISEQYF
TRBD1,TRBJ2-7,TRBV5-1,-,TGCGCCAGCACAATAAGACAGGGGGCGAGCTACGAGCAGTACTTC,CASTIRQGASYEQYF
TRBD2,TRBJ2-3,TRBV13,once,TGTGCCAGCAGCTTAGGTCAAGAATGGACTAGCAATGGGGGGTACACAGATACGCAGTATTTT,CASSLGQEWTSNGGYTDTQYF
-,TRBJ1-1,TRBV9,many,TGTGCCAGCAGCGTTGACGGAAACACTGAAGCTTTCTTT,CASSVDGNTEAFF
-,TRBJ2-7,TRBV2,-,TGTGCCAGCAGTGAAGATGAAGGCAGGCTGGGGGAGCAGTACTTC,CASSEDEGRLGEQYF
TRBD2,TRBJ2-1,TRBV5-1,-,TGCGCCAGCAGCTTGGAACTAGCGGGAGGGTACAATGAGCAGTTCTTC,CASSLELAGGYNEQFF
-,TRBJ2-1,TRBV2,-,TGTGCCAGCAGCGTAGGCCCTAATGAGCAGTTCTTC,CASSVGPNEQFF
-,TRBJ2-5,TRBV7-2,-,TGTGCCAGCAGCCCCCGGGGTCCTTCGCCCCCGTACTTC,CASSPRGPSPPYF